This TCR beta chain was recovered during a study of CD8 T cells in Susac syndrome. For this clonotype: Antigen unknown.

Random hexamers served to reverse transcribe about 0.5 to 1 ug RNA. Amplification of TCR beta CDR3 across 54 Vbeta and 13 Jbeta was performed with immunoSEQ multiplex PCR. Via MiXCR, TCRdb re-called the immunoSEQ multiplex PCR reads, giving one row per CDR3 protein. The sample holds fewer than 300,000 distinct CDR3 sequences; around 83% are singletons and the top ten take around 0.11%. Sequencing targeted TCR beta in blood CD8+ and CD4+ T cells. Bulk CD8+ and CD4+ cells came from magnetic negative isolation; CD8+ TEMRA by FACS. Overall study results and limits: Acknowledgment was made by the study that its TCR sequencing and HLA analysis involved a relatively small number of individuals.

The sample comprised CD8+ T cells from PBMCs. The clonotype originates from a human donor with multiple sclerosis.

The CDR3 loop is CSGPGTGGSYNEQFF. CDR3 bases: TGCAGTGGCCCAGGGACAGGGGGATCCTACAATGAGCAGTTCTTC. The rearrangement joins TRBV20-1 to TRBJ2-1; TRBD1 agrees at 11 bases. This CDR3 has 15 residues. The J segment lost 1 base and the V segment lost 7 bases, leaving 6 bases of the junction unmatched. Germline CDR1 is DFQATT and CDR2 is SNEGSKA (reference sequence).